A selection of T cell receptor beta chains follows, all from one sample in a study of persistence of HIV-infected CD4 T cells. Profiled with immunoSEQ multiplex PCR; TCRdb holds only in-frame clones, not every one. The sample shows 30,000 to 45,000 clones, roughly 80% of them seen only once. Their target antigens are unknown. The sample here was CD4+ T cells sorted from PBMCs after roughly 20-hour stimulation, taken from a patient who received antiretroviral therapy. Receptors originate from an adult man with HIV who was CMV-seropositive. Both conserved end residues are part of each CDR3. The D gene is left open where the match is weak. A row's size may be missing; if present it is once, few, many or a size class.

D: -; V: TRBV28; size: -; J: TRBJ2-1; DNA: TGTGCCAGCACCCCTTCCCCCCCCTGGGAGCAGTTCTTC; CDR3: CASTPSPPWEQFF
D: -; V: TRBV6-6; size: -; J: TRBJ1-2; DNA: TGTGCCAGCGGCTTCAAAGACTATGGCTACACCTTC; CDR3: CASGFKDYGYTF
D: TRBD1; V: TRBV3-1/TRBV3-2; size: -; J: TRBJ1-1; DNA: TGTGCCAGCAGCCCCCGGACAGGGGGTGACACTGAAGCTTTCTTT; CDR3: CASSPRTGGDTEAFF
D: TRBD1; V: TRBV18; size: few; J: TRBJ1-1; DNA: TGTGCCAGCTCACCGTTACAGGGGGGAGCTTTCTTT; CDR3: CASSPLQGGAFF
D: -; V: TRBV28; size: -; J: TRBJ1-5; DNA: TGTGCCAGCAGTTGGGTCGATAATCAGCCCCAGCATTTT; CDR3: CASSWVDNQPQHF
D: -; V: TRBV24-1; size: -; J: TRBJ1-4; DNA: TGTGCCACCAGTGATTTGCCCCAGGGGACAGAAAAACTGTTTTTT; CDR3: CATSDLPQGTEKLFF
D: -; V: TRBV21-1; size: -; J: TRBJ1-1; DNA: TGTGCCAGCGGCGTCCCAGGCACTGAAGCTTTCTTT; CDR3: CASGVPGTEAFF
D: -; V: TRBV24-1; size: -; J: TRBJ1-5; DNA: TGTGCCACGAGTGAGACACAGAGCAATCAGCCCCAGCATTTT; CDR3: CATSETQSNQPQHF
D: -; V: TRBV7-9; size: -; J: TRBJ1-6; DNA: TGTGCCAGCAGCTTCGGGACCCTGGGAGAAGGTTCACCCCTCCACTTT; CDR3: CASSFGTLGEGSPLHF
D: TRBD1; V: TRBV18; size: -; J: TRBJ1-2; DNA: TGTGCCAGCTCACCACCTTCATTGACAGGGGTCGGCTACACCTTC; CDR3: CASSPPSLTGVGYTF
D: -; V: TRBV30; size: -; J: TRBJ2-3; DNA: TGTGCCTGCCAGGGGGGTGATACGCAGTATTTT; CDR3: CACQGGDTQYF
D: -; V: TRBV7-2; size: -; J: TRBJ2-3; DNA: TGTGCCAGCAGCTTAGCAGGGGTTGATACGCAGTATTTT; CDR3: CASSLAGVDTQYF
D: TRBD1; V: TRBV5-1; size: once; J: TRBJ1-1; DNA: TGCGCCAGCAGCTTACTGGGACAGGGCCCGACTGAAGCTTTCTTT; CDR3: CASSLLGQGPTEAFF
D: -; V: TRBV5-1; size: -; J: TRBJ2-5; DNA: TGCGCCAGCAGCTTGGATGGAGTAGGTTGGGAGACCCAGTACTTC; CDR3: CASSLDGVGWETQYF
D: -; V: TRBV24-1; size: -; J: TRBJ2-3; DNA: TGTGCCACCAGTGATCGAAGGAATACAGATACGCAGTATTTT; CDR3: CATSDRRNTDTQYF
D: -; V: TRBV7-8; size: -; J: TRBJ2-3; DNA: TGTGCCAGCAGCCCGCCGGGACTCCGCTCTGGGGATACGCAGTATTTT; CDR3: CASSPPGLRSGDTQYF
D: -; V: TRBV7-2; size: -; J: TRBJ1-6; DNA: TGTGCCAGCAGCTTGGTGCAGGGAAATTCACCCCTCCACTTT; CDR3: CASSLVQGNSPLHF
D: TRBD1; V: TRBV14; size: -; J: TRBJ1-1; DNA: TGTGCCAGCAGCTATTTGACAGGGAGCAACACTGAAGCTTTCTTT; CDR3: CASSYLTGSNTEAFF
D: -; V: TRBV29-1; size: few; J: TRBJ2-2; DNA: TGCAGCGTAGGAGCGGGGAACACCGGGGAGCTGTTTTTT; CDR3: CSVGAGNTGELFF
D: TRBD2; V: TRBV4-1; size: -; J: TRBJ2-2; DNA: TGCGCCAGCAGCCCACGGACGGGAGGGCCGAACACCGGGGAGCTGTTTTTT; CDR3: CASSPRTGGPNTGELFF
D: -; V: TRBV6-5; size: -; J: TRBJ1-5; DNA: TGTGCCAGCAGTTCACAGGGAAGGGGTCAGCCCCAGCATTTT; CDR3: CASSSQGRGQPQHF
D: -; V: TRBV18; size: -; J: TRBJ1-1; DNA: TGTGCCAGCTCTACGGGGCTGAACACTGAAGCTTTCTTT; CDR3: CASSTGLNTEAFF
D: -; V: TRBV20-1; size: -; J: TRBJ2-5; DNA: TGCAGTGCTGCTACCCAGATGACCCAGTACTTC; CDR3: CSAATQMTQYF
D: TRBD1; V: TRBV12-5; size: -; J: TRBJ1-4; DNA: TGTGCTAGTGGTTCCACACAGGGGTCGGCTAATGAAAAACTGTTTTTT; CDR3: CASGSTQGSANEKLFF
D: TRBD1; V: TRBV10-1; size: -; J: TRBJ2-7; DNA: TGCGCCAGCTCCCAGGACAGGGCTGACTACGAGCAGTACTTC; CDR3: CASSQDRADYEQYF
D: -; V: TRBV30; size: -; J: TRBJ1-2; DNA: TGTGCCTGGTCCCCGGACACGACCTTTTATGGCTACACCTTC; CDR3: CAWSPDTTFYGYTF
D: -; V: TRBV2; size: -; J: TRBJ2-7; DNA: TGTGCCAGCAGTGAAATGTCGTCGGCAGGGAAGTTTACCTACGAGCAGTACTTC; CDR3: CASSEMSSAGKFTYEQYF
D: -; V: TRBV28; size: -; J: TRBJ1-5; DNA: TGTGCCAGCAGTCTGGGGGGGGGTCATCAGCCCCAGCATTTT; CDR3: CASSLGGGHQPQHF
D: -; V: TRBV6-5; size: -; J: TRBJ1-1; DNA: TGTGCCAGCAGTCCAGGGGACCGCCGTGAAGCTTTCTTT; CDR3: CASSPGDRREAFF
D: -; V: TRBV10-1; size: few; J: TRBJ2-1; DNA: TGCGCCAGCAGTAATGAGGGGGGAACTTACAATGAGCAGTTCTTC; CDR3: CASSNEGGTYNEQFF
D: -; V: TRBV7-2; size: -; J: TRBJ2-2; DNA: TGTGCCAGCAGCAACCATCCGGGGCTAGGCACCGGGGAGCTGTTTTTT; CDR3: CASSNHPGLGTGELFF